These T cell receptor beta chains were read from a single sample in a study of T cell clones after liver transplantation. The protocol was immunoSEQ multiplex PCR, while the TCRdb copy is restricted to in-frame clones and leaves out a portion. The sample yields fewer than 65,000 clones, 60% to 75% seen once. The source was CD4+ T cells from blood, collected at the 22-month timepoint. The source of these receptors is a human patient who received a liver transplant. Some T cells could come from the graft donor. The CDR3 runs from the conserved cysteine through the conserved F or W. Each record gives: V gene, D gene, J gene, CDR3 length, clone size, CDR3 protein, CDR3 DNA. D genes are given only for firm matches. Size tells how often a clone was seen (once, few, many) or the class of an expanded clone, and some rows leave it out.

v_call: TRBV7-9
d_call: -
j_call: TRBJ2-7
cdr3_length: 15
clone_size: -
cdr3_aa: CASSLNPSGPGEQYF
cdr3_nt: TGTGCCAGCAGCTTAAATCCTTCTGGGCCCGGCGAGCAGTACTTC

v_call: TRBV18
d_call: TRBD1
j_call: TRBJ2-5
cdr3_length: 16
clone_size: -
cdr3_aa: CASSPRGNTGSETQYF
cdr3_nt: TGTGCCAGCTCACCCAGGGGGAACACAGGGTCGGAGACCCAGTACTTC

v_call: TRBV2
d_call: -
j_call: TRBJ1-1
cdr3_length: 14
clone_size: few
cdr3_aa: CASSVSRVGTEAFF
cdr3_nt: TGTGCCAGCAGTGTCAGCAGGGTGGGTACTGAAGCTTTCTTT

v_call: TRBV6-4
d_call: TRBD1
j_call: TRBJ1-6
cdr3_length: 15
clone_size: -
cdr3_aa: CASSAGTGDNSPLHF
cdr3_nt: TGTGCCAGCAGTGCCGGGACAGGGGATAATTCACCCCTCCACTTT

v_call: TRBV9
d_call: TRBD1
j_call: TRBJ1-6
cdr3_length: 16
clone_size: -
cdr3_aa: CASSALGQGNGSPLHF
cdr3_nt: TGTGCCAGCAGCGCCCTGGGACAGGGGAATGGTTCACCCCTCCACTTT

v_call: TRBV5-8
d_call: -
j_call: TRBJ1-6
cdr3_length: 16
clone_size: -
cdr3_aa: CASSLASNSYNSPLHF
cdr3_nt: TGTGCCAGCAGCTTGGCCAGCAACTCCTATAATTCACCCCTCCACTTT

v_call: TRBV6-1
d_call: -
j_call: TRBJ1-1
cdr3_length: 14
clone_size: -
cdr3_aa: CASSEARGFTEAFF
cdr3_nt: TGTGCCAGCAGTGAAGCTCGGGGTTTCACTGAAGCTTTCTTT

v_call: TRBV28
d_call: -
j_call: TRBJ1-5
cdr3_length: 13
clone_size: few
cdr3_aa: CASKTGSYQPQHF
cdr3_nt: TGTGCCAGCAAAACAGGGAGTTATCAGCCCCAGCATTTT

v_call: TRBV15
d_call: TRBD1
j_call: TRBJ1-1
cdr3_length: 17
clone_size: -
cdr3_aa: CATSVRRGTGMRTEAFF
cdr3_nt: TGTGCCACCAGCGTTAGACGGGGGACAGGGATGAGGACTGAAGCTTTCTTT

v_call: TRBV11-2
d_call: -
j_call: TRBJ1-2
cdr3_length: 14
clone_size: once
cdr3_aa: CASSPLGGGGGYTF
cdr3_nt: TGTGCCAGCAGCCCGTTAGGGGGAGGCGGTGGCTACACCTTC

v_call: TRBV6-1
d_call: TRBD1
j_call: TRBJ1-6
cdr3_length: 14
clone_size: few
cdr3_aa: CASERTGPNSPLHF
cdr3_nt: TGTGCCAGCGAGCGGACAGGGCCGAATTCACCCCTCCACTTT

v_call: TRBV7-2
d_call: TRBD2
j_call: TRBJ2-5
cdr3_length: 17
clone_size: once
cdr3_aa: CASSFGLAGGYQETQYF
cdr3_nt: TGTGCCAGCAGCTTCGGACTAGCGGGGGGGTACCAAGAGACCCAGTACTTC

v_call: TRBV4-1
d_call: -
j_call: TRBJ1-5
cdr3_length: 16
clone_size: -
cdr3_aa: CASSLRGGQNNQPQHF
cdr3_nt: TGCGCCAGCAGCCTCAGGGGCGGACAGAACAATCAGCCCCAGCATTTT

v_call: TRBV19
d_call: -
j_call: TRBJ2-2
cdr3_length: 16
clone_size: few
cdr3_aa: CASSIFTPSSTGELFF
cdr3_nt: TGTGCCAGTAGTATCTTCACCCCTTCAAGCACCGGGGAGCTGTTTTTT

v_call: TRBV6-7
d_call: -
j_call: TRBJ1-1
cdr3_length: 19
clone_size: few
cdr3_aa: CASSDWLEGRARSNTEAFF
cdr3_nt: TGTGCCAGCAGTGACTGGTTAGAGGGCAGGGCGAGGTCGAACACTGAAGCTTTCTTT

v_call: TRBV10-1
d_call: -
j_call: TRBJ2-1
cdr3_length: 12
clone_size: -
cdr3_aa: CATRESHNEQFF
cdr3_nt: TGCGCCACCAGGGAATCCCACAATGAGCAGTTCTTC

v_call: TRBV7-6
d_call: -
j_call: TRBJ1-1
cdr3_length: 13
clone_size: once
cdr3_aa: CASSFQVNTEAFF
cdr3_nt: TGTGCCAGCAGCTTCCAGGTGAACACTGAAGCTTTCTTT

v_call: TRBV11-2
d_call: -
j_call: TRBJ1-4
cdr3_length: 15
clone_size: -
cdr3_aa: CASSPSSRLYEKLFF
cdr3_nt: TGTGCCAGCAGCCCCTCGTCGCGTTTATATGAAAAACTGTTTTTT

v_call: TRBV4-2
d_call: TRBD2
j_call: TRBJ2-1
cdr3_length: 16
clone_size: -
cdr3_aa: CASSLINLAGGSEQFF
cdr3_nt: TGTGCCAGCAGCCTTATCAATCTAGCGGGGGGGTCTGAGCAGTTCTTC

v_call: TRBV2
d_call: -
j_call: TRBJ2-7
cdr3_length: 14
clone_size: many
cdr3_aa: CASSDGRKPYEQYF
cdr3_nt: TGTGCCAGCAGTGACGGACGGAAACCCTACGAGCAGTACTTC

v_call: TRBV5-1
d_call: -
j_call: TRBJ2-7
cdr3_length: 14
clone_size: once
cdr3_aa: CASNRNGGPYEQYF
cdr3_nt: TGCGCCAGCAACCGCAACGGGGGCCCCTACGAGCAGTACTTC

v_call: TRBV30
d_call: TRBD2
j_call: TRBJ2-7
cdr3_length: 14
clone_size: few
cdr3_aa: CAWSGGLGLGEQYF
cdr3_nt: TGTGCCTGGAGTGGGGGACTAGGATTAGGCGAGCAGTACTTC

v_call: TRBV29-1
d_call: -
j_call: TRBJ1-5
cdr3_length: 13
clone_size: -
cdr3_aa: CSARQAGNQPQHF
cdr3_nt: TGCAGCGCCCGACAGGCGGGGAATCAGCCCCAGCATTTT

v_call: TRBV5-1
d_call: -
j_call: TRBJ1-2
cdr3_length: 18
clone_size: many
cdr3_aa: CASSLGPGGTTSNYGYTF
cdr3_nt: TGCGCCAGCAGCTTAGGGCCGGGGGGAACGACCTCGAACTATGGCTACACCTTC

v_call: TRBV2
d_call: TRBD1
j_call: TRBJ2-3
cdr3_length: 16
clone_size: -
cdr3_aa: CASSEARTGVDDTQYF
cdr3_nt: TGTGCCAGCAGTGAAGCAAGGACAGGGGTCGACGATACGCAGTATTTT

v_call: TRBV21-1
d_call: -
j_call: TRBJ2-7
cdr3_length: 16
clone_size: -
cdr3_aa: CASSKKRDREDHEQYF
cdr3_nt: TGTGCCAGCAGCAAAAAGCGGGACAGGGAGGACCACGAGCAGTACTTC

v_call: TRBV19
d_call: -
j_call: TRBJ2-3
cdr3_length: 13
clone_size: -
cdr3_aa: CASSMVGTDTQYF
cdr3_nt: TGTGCCAGTAGTATGGTCGGCACAGATACGCAGTATTTT

v_call: TRBV7-9
d_call: -
j_call: TRBJ2-7
cdr3_length: 12
clone_size: -
cdr3_aa: CASSGRSYEQYF
cdr3_nt: TGTGCCAGCTCTGGACGGAGCTACGAGCAGTACTTC

v_call: TRBV2
d_call: -
j_call: TRBJ2-3
cdr3_length: 14
clone_size: -
cdr3_aa: CASNPGKSTDTQYF
cdr3_nt: TGTGCCAGCAATCCAGGGAAGAGCACAGATACGCAGTATTTT

v_call: TRBV30
d_call: TRBD1
j_call: TRBJ1-6
cdr3_length: 18
clone_size: -
cdr3_aa: CAWSQPGTGSRGSSPLHF
cdr3_nt: TGTGCCTGGAGTCAACCCGGGACAGGGTCACGCGGGAGTTCACCCCTCCACTTT

v_call: TRBV21-1
d_call: -
j_call: TRBJ1-1
cdr3_length: 18
clone_size: -
cdr3_aa: CASSKRSRGRGVNTEAFF
cdr3_nt: TGTGCCAGCAGCAAGAGGTCCAGGGGGCGCGGGGTGAACACTGAAGCTTTCTTT

v_call: TRBV2
d_call: -
j_call: TRBJ1-2
cdr3_length: 13
clone_size: -
cdr3_aa: CASRQQSLRGYTF
cdr3_nt: TGTGCCAGCAGACAACAATCACTCAGGGGCTACACCTTC

v_call: TRBV6-1
d_call: -
j_call: TRBJ1-3
cdr3_length: 12
clone_size: -
cdr3_aa: CASRASGNTIYF
cdr3_nt: TGTGCCAGCAGAGCCTCTGGAAACACCATATATTTT

v_call: TRBV19
d_call: -
j_call: TRBJ2-1
cdr3_length: 14
clone_size: -
cdr3_aa: CASSTGGVNNEQFF
cdr3_nt: TGTGCCAGTAGTACTGGAGGGGTGAACAATGAGCAGTTCTTC

v_call: TRBV6-6
d_call: -
j_call: TRBJ1-6
cdr3_length: 14
clone_size: -
cdr3_aa: CASTPRGDGSPLHF
cdr3_nt: TGTGCCAGCACCCCGCGAGGGGACGGCTCACCCCTCCACTTT

v_call: TRBV5-1
d_call: -
j_call: TRBJ2-1
cdr3_length: 14
clone_size: -
cdr3_aa: CASSTGDIFNEQFF
cdr3_nt: TGCGCCAGCAGCACCGGGGATATATTCAATGAGCAGTTCTTC

v_call: TRBV6-1
d_call: -
j_call: TRBJ2-7
cdr3_length: 13
clone_size: few
cdr3_aa: CASSETSIYEQYF
cdr3_nt: TGTGCCAGCAGTGAAACTAGCATCTACGAGCAGTACTTC

v_call: TRBV11-2
d_call: TRBD1
j_call: TRBJ2-3
cdr3_length: 17
clone_size: few
cdr3_aa: CASSSRTGQGMTDTQYF
cdr3_nt: TGTGCCAGCAGCTCTAGAACGGGACAGGGTATGACAGATACGCAGTATTTT

v_call: TRBV6-1
d_call: TRBD2
j_call: TRBJ2-7
cdr3_length: 14
clone_size: -
cdr3_aa: CASAFSGGAYEQYF
cdr3_nt: TGTGCCAGCGCTTTTAGCGGGGGGGCTTACGAGCAGTACTTC

v_call: TRBV5-5
d_call: -
j_call: TRBJ1-2
cdr3_length: 12
clone_size: -
cdr3_aa: CASSLVGQPPTF
cdr3_nt: TGTGCCAGCAGCTTGGTAGGACAGCCCCCCACCTTC

v_call: TRBV7-9
d_call: -
j_call: TRBJ1-2
cdr3_length: 13
clone_size: -
cdr3_aa: CASSNRDTYGYTF
cdr3_nt: TGTGCCAGCAGCAACCGGGACACATATGGCTACACCTTC

v_call: TRBV9
d_call: -
j_call: TRBJ1-6
cdr3_length: 16
clone_size: few
cdr3_aa: CASSVSPGQLNSPLHF
cdr3_nt: TGTGCCAGCAGCGTAAGTCCTGGGCAGCTGAATTCACCCCTCCACTTT

v_call: TRBV6-6
d_call: TRBD2
j_call: TRBJ2-1
cdr3_length: 15
clone_size: few
cdr3_aa: CASSWTSGGVNEQFF
cdr3_nt: TGTGCCAGCAGTTGGACTAGCGGGGGGGTCAATGAGCAGTTCTTC

v_call: TRBV11-2
d_call: -
j_call: TRBJ2-1
cdr3_length: 15
clone_size: few
cdr3_aa: CASSFRDGSYNEQFF
cdr3_nt: TGTGCCAGCAGCTTCCGGGACGGATCCTACAATGAGCAGTTCTTC

v_call: TRBV2
d_call: TRBD2
j_call: TRBJ2-3
cdr3_length: 15
clone_size: -
cdr3_aa: CASSERGGHTDTQYF
cdr3_nt: TGTGCCAGCAGCGAACGGGGGGGCCACACAGATACGCAGTATTTT

v_call: TRBV7-2
d_call: TRBD1
j_call: TRBJ1-6
cdr3_length: 14
clone_size: medium-sized
cdr3_aa: CASTRTGFNSPLHF
cdr3_nt: TGTGCCAGCACCCGGACAGGGTTTAATTCACCCCTCCACTTT

v_call: TRBV7-8
d_call: -
j_call: TRBJ1-1
cdr3_length: 16
clone_size: once
cdr3_aa: CASSSLTGNMNTEAFF
cdr3_nt: TGTGCCAGCAGCTCCTTAACAGGGAACATGAACACTGAAGCTTTCTTT

v_call: TRBV5-6
d_call: -
j_call: TRBJ2-2
cdr3_length: 15
clone_size: -
cdr3_aa: CASWSWAGDVWELFF
cdr3_nt: TGTGCCAGTTGGTCATGGGCAGGGGACGTCTGGGAGCTGTTTTTT

v_call: TRBV6-6
d_call: -
j_call: TRBJ2-2
cdr3_length: 14
clone_size: -
cdr3_aa: CASRTGTNTGELFF
cdr3_nt: TGTGCCAGCCGAACAGGGACGAACACCGGGGAGCTGTTTTTT